This is a list of T cell receptor beta chains from one sample in a study of cytomegalovirus exposure and HLA in healthy donors. TCRdb keeps only in-frame clones here, not all; method: immunoSEQ multiplex PCR. The sample shows under 200,000 clones, around 80% of them seen only once. Sample: PBMCs. All receptors derive from a woman aged 25 to 39 in good health and CMV-seropositive. CDR3s leave out the opening cysteine and the closing phenylalanine or tryptophan.

TRBV6-6	TRBJ1-2	ASSHTENYGYT
TRBV30	TRBJ2-1	AWSALGSSGIYNEQF
TRBV6-1	TRBJ2-6	ASSVAGGSGANVLT
TRBV7-2	TRBJ2-2	ASSPQRQGPGELF
TRBV29-1	TRBJ2-1	SAIFGQPSSYNEQF
TRBV6-5	TRBJ2-6	ASSYSAGSGANVLT
TRBV7-6	TRBJ2-1	ASSSLQGNEQF
TRBV7-9	TRBJ2-7	SSSLDGGRYNEQY
TRBV4-3	TRBJ2-5	ASSQETGETQY
TRBV9	TRBJ1-1	ASSVDSGSTEAF
TRBV27	TRBJ2-7	ASRRTGTYEQY
TRBV18	TRBJ2-4	ASSPPQGQFRMY
TRBV5-1	TRBJ2-3	ASSSSGLESDTQY
TRBV10-1	TRBJ2-3	ASSRQGARDTQY
TRBV15	TRBJ1-1	ATSRDRTGAEAF
TRBV30	TRBJ1-2	AWSVRVLHGYT
TRBV25-1	TRBJ1-1	ASRGGYTEAF
TRBV27	TRBJ1-1	ASSLSAGNTEAF
TRBV4-3	TRBJ1-4	ASSQGGGGEKLF
TRBV7-2	TRBJ2-5	ASSFDRGRDQETQY
TRBV6-5	TRBJ1-2	ASSRKDTPYGYT
TRBV28	TRBJ2-7	ASSFVGTGGFEQY
TRBV5-1	TRBJ2-7	ASSLGPGESDEQY
TRBV7-2	TRBJ2-5	ASSRDWRQETQY
TRBV11-2	TRBJ1-2	ASSLEALALSGYT
TRBV7-8	TRBJ2-2	ASSLWAIGTRANTGELF
TRBV4-3	TRBJ1-2	ASSQETQEYGYT
TRBV7-2	TRBJ2-7	ASSSQGTSYEQY
TRBV9	TRBJ2-6	ASSPATGGRPWANVLT
TRBV18	TRBJ2-2	ASSPRGGTGELF
TRBV5-8	TRBJ1-4	ASSWGTGTSGEKLF
TRBV2	TRBJ1-2	ASSVDAARYGYT
TRBV9	TRBJ2-5	ASSSRDRGYQETQY
TRBV5-1	TRBJ2-5	ASSGGTGGETQY
TRBV28	TRBJ1-1	ASSFPTAAMNTEAF
TRBV7-9	TRBJ1-2	ASSFQGGWGYT
TRBV10-2	TRBJ1-1	ASSKDREMPEAF
TRBV12-5	TRBJ1-5	ASGLLSNQPQH
TRBV28	TRBJ1-2	ASSIQGSGYT
TRBV27	TRBJ2-7	ASSLMVGPSYEQY
TRBV6-5	TRBJ2-2	ASSYSWPGELF
TRBV30	TRBJ1-4	AWSVWAGGNEKLF
TRBV5-1	TRBJ2-1	ASSTQGSSYNEQF
TRBV10-3	TRBJ1-2	AISENGGYT
TRBV13	TRBJ2-1	ASSSFSMWTHNEQF
TRBV5-1	TRBJ2-1	ASSLAEAGQGFFTGYNEQF